The following is a T cell receptor beta chain sequence with its context. Here immunoSEQ multiplex PCR was the method, and the copy in TCRdb shows in-frame clones only, minus some. Among about 130,000 clones, around nine tenths were seen once, and the ten largest hold 3% to 3.5%. The length of the CDR3 is 14 residues. V was shortened by 4 bases and J by 1 base, with 8 bases between the two germline ends. Germline assignment: CDR1 LNHDA and CDR2 SQIVND (reference sequence). The data were taken from a study of control samples from healthy donors and cancer patients. The source is a middle-aged man in good health. Sequenced material: blood. This chain joins TRBV19 and TRBJ1-5, with D possibly matching TRBD1 (5 bases). Here the CDR3 reads CASSRGSSNQPQHF. CDR3 nucleotide sequence: TGTGCCAGTAGTAGGGGGTCAAGCAATCAGCCCCAGCATTTT.